This record covers a single TCR beta chain. The antigen remains unidentified. This record comes from a study of cytomegalovirus exposure and HLA in healthy donors. Findings and caveats of the study: A likely sequencing artifact accounted for one observed cluster of highly shared sequence variants. The listing of 150 to 200 TCR beta chains classed them as cytomegalovirus-associated.

Researchers ran the PCR with 60 Vbeta and 13 Jbeta primers. The data were produced by immunoSEQ multiplex PCR, yet TCRdb's version contains in-frame clones alone and is incomplete. This sample has around 130,000 clones, with roughly 84% found just once. Everyone who donated was a healthy bone marrow donor. The CDR3 is made up of 14 amino acids. Germline V CDR1 and CDR2: MNHEY, SVGAGI. The V gene end was trimmed by 6 bases and the J gene end by 1 base; junction bases not matched to a gene: 2. The sequencing input was PBMCs. The clonotype originates from a girl aged 2 to 9 in good health and CMV-seronegative. The chain has TRBV6-5 and TRBJ1-1; 10 bases agree with TRBD1. The chain's CDR3 is CASSRTGGNTEAFF. The CDR3 nucleotides read TGTGCCAGCAGCCGGACAGGGGGGAACACTGAAGCTTTCTTT.